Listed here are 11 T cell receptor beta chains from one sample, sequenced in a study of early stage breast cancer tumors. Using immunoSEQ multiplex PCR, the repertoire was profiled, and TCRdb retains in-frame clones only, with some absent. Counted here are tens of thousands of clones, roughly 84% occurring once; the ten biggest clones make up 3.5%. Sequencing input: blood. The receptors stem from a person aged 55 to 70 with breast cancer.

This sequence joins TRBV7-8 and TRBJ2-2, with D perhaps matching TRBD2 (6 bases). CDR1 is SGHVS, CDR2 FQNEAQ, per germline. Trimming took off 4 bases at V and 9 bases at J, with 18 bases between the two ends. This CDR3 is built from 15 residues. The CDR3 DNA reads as TGTGCCAGCAGCTACGGGACTCCCTATCGAAGGGAGCTGTTTTTT. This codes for CASSYGTPYRRELFF. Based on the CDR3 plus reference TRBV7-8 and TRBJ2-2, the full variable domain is GAGVSQSPRYKVAKRGQDVALRCDPISGHVSLFWYQQALGQGPEFLTYFQNEAQLDKSGLPSDRFFAERPEGSVSTLKIQRTQQEDSAVYLCASSYGTPYRRELFFGEGSRLTVL.

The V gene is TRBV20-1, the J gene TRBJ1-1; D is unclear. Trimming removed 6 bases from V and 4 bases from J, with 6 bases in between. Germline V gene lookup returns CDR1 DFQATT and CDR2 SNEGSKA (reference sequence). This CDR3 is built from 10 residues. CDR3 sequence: CSAVFTEAFF. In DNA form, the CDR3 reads TGCAGTGCGGTTTTCACTGAAGCTTTCTTT.

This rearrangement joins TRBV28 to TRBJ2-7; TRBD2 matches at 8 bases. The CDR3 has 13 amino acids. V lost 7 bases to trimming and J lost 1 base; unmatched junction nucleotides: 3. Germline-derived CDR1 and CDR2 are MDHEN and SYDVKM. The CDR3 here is CASKTGGSYEQYF. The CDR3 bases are TGTGCCAGCAAAACGGGAGGGTCCTACGAGCAGTACTTC. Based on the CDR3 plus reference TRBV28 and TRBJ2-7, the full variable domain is DVKVTQSSRYLVKRTGEKVFLECVQDMDHENMFWYRQDPGLGLRLIYFSYDVKMKEKGDIPEGYSVSREKKERFSLILESASTNQTSMYLCASKTGGSYEQYFGPGTRLTVT.

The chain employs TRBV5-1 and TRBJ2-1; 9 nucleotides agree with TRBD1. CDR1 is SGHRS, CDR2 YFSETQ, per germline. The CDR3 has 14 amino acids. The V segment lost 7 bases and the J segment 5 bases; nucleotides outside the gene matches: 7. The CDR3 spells CASGTGGSDNEQFF. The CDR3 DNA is TGCGCCAGCGGAACAGGGGGCTCAGACAATGAGCAGTTCTTC.

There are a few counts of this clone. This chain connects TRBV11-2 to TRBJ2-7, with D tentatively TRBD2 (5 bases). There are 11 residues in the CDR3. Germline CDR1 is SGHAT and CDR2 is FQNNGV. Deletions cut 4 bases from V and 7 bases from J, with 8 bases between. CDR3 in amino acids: CASSYGEEQYF. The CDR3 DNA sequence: TGTGCCAGCAGCTATGGGGAGGAGCAGTACTTC.

CDR3 DNA: TGTGCCAGCAGTGAAAGCGGTAGTGCTGCCTACGAGCAGTACTTC. Its protein is CASSESGSAAYEQYF. The J gene is TRBJ2-7, the V gene TRBV6-1; TRBD2 is a possible D gene (5 bases). The germline gives CDR1 MNHNS, CDR2 SASEGT. This CDR3 contains 15 residues. Between the trimmed V and J ends, which lost 2 bases and 2 bases, there was a span of 13 bases.

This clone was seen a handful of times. The CDR3 coding sequence is TGTGCCAGCAGCTCCCGGGACAGGGACCAAGAGACCCAGTACTTC. This codes for CASSSRDRDQETQYF. V and J are TRBV7-9 and TRBJ2-5; 9 bases are shared with TRBD1. This CDR3 has 15 amino acids. After removal of 4 bases from V and 0 bases from J, the junction contained 3 bases not matched to a gene. CDR1 is SEHNR and CDR2 is FQNEAQ in the germline V gene (reference sequence). Filled out from reference TRBV7-9 and TRBJ2-5, the complete variable domain reads DTGVSQNPRHKITKRGQNVTFRCDPISEHNRLYWYRQTLGQGPEFLTYFQNEAQLEKSRLLSDRFSAERPKGSFSTLEIQRTEQGDSAMYLCASSSRDRDQETQYFGPGTRLLVL.

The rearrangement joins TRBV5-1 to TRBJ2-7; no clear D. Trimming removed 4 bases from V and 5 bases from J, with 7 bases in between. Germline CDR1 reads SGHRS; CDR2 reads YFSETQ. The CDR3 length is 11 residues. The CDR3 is CASSQSDEQYF. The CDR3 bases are TGCGCCAGCAGCCAAAGCGACGAGCAGTACTTC.

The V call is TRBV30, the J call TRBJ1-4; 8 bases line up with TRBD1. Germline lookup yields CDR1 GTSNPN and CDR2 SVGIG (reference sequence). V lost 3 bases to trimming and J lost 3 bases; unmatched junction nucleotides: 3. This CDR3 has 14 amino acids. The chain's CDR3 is CAWRGQESNEKLFF. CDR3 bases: TGTGCCTGGAGGGGACAGGAGTCTAATGAAAAACTGTTTTTT.

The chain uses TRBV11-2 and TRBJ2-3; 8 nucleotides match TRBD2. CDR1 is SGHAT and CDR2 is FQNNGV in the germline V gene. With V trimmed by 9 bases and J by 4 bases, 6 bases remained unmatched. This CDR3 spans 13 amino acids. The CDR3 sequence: CASDPGGSDTQYF. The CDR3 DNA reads TGTGCCAGTGATCCGGGAGGGTCAGATACGCAGTATTTT.

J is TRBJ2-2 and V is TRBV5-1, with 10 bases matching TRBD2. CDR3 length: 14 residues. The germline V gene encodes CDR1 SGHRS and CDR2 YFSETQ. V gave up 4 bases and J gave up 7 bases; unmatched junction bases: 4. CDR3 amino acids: CASSQREGSGELFF. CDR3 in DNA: TGCGCCAGCAGCCAGCGGGAGGGTAGCGGGGAGCTGTTTTTT.